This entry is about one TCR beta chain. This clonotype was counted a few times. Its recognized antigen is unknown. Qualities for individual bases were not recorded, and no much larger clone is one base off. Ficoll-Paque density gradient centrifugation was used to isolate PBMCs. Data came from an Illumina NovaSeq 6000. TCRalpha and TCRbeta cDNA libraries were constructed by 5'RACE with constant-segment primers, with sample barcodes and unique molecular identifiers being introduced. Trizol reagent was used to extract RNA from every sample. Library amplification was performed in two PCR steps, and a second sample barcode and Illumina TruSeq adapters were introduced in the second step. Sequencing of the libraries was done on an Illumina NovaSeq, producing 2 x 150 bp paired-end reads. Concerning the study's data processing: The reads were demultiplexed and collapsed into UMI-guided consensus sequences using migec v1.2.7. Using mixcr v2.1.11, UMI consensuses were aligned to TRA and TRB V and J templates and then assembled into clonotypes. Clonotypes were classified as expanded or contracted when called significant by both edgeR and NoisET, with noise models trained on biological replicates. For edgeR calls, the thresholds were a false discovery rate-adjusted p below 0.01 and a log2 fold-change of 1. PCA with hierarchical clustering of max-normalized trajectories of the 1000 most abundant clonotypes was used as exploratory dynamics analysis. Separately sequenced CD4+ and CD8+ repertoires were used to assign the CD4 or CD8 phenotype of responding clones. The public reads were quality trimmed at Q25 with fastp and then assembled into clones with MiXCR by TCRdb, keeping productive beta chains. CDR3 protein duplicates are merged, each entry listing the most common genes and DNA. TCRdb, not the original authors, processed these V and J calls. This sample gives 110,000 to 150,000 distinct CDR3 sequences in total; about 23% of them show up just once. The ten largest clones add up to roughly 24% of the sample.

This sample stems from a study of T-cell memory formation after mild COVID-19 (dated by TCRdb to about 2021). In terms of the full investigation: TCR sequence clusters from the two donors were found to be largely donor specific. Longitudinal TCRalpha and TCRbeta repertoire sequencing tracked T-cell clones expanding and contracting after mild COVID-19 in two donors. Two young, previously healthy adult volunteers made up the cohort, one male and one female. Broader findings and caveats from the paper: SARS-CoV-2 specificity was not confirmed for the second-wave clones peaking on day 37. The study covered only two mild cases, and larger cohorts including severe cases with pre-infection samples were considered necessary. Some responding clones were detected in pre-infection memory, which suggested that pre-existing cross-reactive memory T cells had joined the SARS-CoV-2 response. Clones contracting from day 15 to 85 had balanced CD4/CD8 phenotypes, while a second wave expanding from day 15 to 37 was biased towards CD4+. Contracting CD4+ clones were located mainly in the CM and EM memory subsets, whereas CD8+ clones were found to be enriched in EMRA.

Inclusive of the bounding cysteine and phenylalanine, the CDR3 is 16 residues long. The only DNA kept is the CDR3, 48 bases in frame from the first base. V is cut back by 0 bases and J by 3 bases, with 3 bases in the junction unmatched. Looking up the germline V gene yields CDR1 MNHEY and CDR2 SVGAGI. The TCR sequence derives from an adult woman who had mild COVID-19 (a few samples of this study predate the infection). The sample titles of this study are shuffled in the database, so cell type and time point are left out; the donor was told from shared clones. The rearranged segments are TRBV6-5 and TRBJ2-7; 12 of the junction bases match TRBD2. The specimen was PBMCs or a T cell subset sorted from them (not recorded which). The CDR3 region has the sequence CASSYSKLAGGYEQYF. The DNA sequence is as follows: TGTGCCAGCAGTTACTCGAAACTAGCGGGAGGCTACGAGCAGTACTTC.